This entry lists 13 T cell receptor beta chains sequenced from one sample in a study of blood T cell repertoires in COVID-19 (dated by TCRdb to about 2020). Receptor libraries were prepared by the immunoSEQ multiplex PCR assay. What TCRdb holds here is the immuneACCESS table cut down to in-frame rearrangements. Part of the clones is not present; checked against another copy, under half of the missing clones reflect an unresolved V gene, and the others are unexplained. The sample records 150,000 or so clones, roughly 85% of which are singletons. The top ten constitute about 8.2% of the sample. Sequenced material: peripheral blood. These receptors all come from a man between 60 and 70 years old with acute or convalescent COVID-19.

The chain combines TRBV18 with TRBJ2-1; D gene uncertain. The CDR3 contains 12 residues. V was pared by 1 base and J by 5 bases, with 3 bases between. Germline V lookup: CDR1 KGHSH, CDR2 LQKENI. Here the CDR3 DNA reads TGTGCCAGCTCACCACTCGACAATGAGCAGTTCTTC. Its translation is CASSPLDNEQFF.

The chain combines TRBV7-2 with TRBJ1-1; D is unresolved. The CDR3 contains 13 residues. The V gene lost 4 bases and the J gene lost 6 bases, with 12 bases spanning the gap. CDR1 and CDR2 from the germline V gene are SGHTA and FQGNSA. CDR3 residues: CASSSQPGSEAFF. CDR3 coding DNA: TGTGCCAGCAGCTCACAACCGGGTTCTGAAGCTTTCTTT.

This chain links TRBV5-1 with TRBJ1-1; D may be TRBD1 (5 bases). The CDR3 is 14 residues long. V lost 3 bases, J lost 11 bases, and 20 bases lay in between. Germline CDR1 reads SGHRS; CDR2 reads YFSETQ. CDR3 DNA: TGCGCCAGCAGCTCACAGGTGCCCTTGGGTGAGGCTTTCTTT. It is translated as CASSSQVPLGEAFF.

The chain uses TRBV7-3 and TRBJ2-1, with TRBD2 matching 7 bases. The ends lost 4 bases at V and 12 bases at J; junction bases unmatched: 9. The CDR3 runs 13 residues. In germline, CDR1 is SGHTA, CDR2 FQGTGA. CDR3: CASSSTGEGSQFF. DNA for the CDR3: TGTGCCAGCAGCTCCACGGGGGAGGGCTCGCAGTTCTTC. The whole variable domain, remainder taken from reference TRBV7-3 and TRBJ2-1, is GAGVSQTPSNKVTEKGKYVELRCDPISGHTALYWYRQSLGQGPEFLIYFQGTGAADDSGLPNDRFFAVRPEGSVSTLKIQRTERGDSAVYLCASSSTGEGSQFFGPGTRLTVL.

In nucleotides, the CDR3 is TGTGCCAGCAGCAACAGGGGTATCCGGGACGAGCAGTACTTC. This sequence encodes CASSNRGIRDEQYF. The chain links TRBV6-6 to TRBJ2-7; 7 nucleotides match TRBD1. Germline lookup yields CDR1 MNHNY and CDR2 SVGAGI (reference sequence). V was pared by 6 bases and J by 5 bases, with 10 bases of the junction left unmatched. The CDR3 contains 14 residues.

This clone was observed a handful of times. The chain couples TRBV19 to TRBJ2-2, with D possibly TRBD1 on 5 matching bases. Trimming took off 8 bases at V and 2 bases at J, with 9 bases between the two ends. In germline, CDR1 is LNHDA, CDR2 SQIVND (reference sequence). There are 13 residues in the CDR3. DNA of the CDR3: TGTGCCAGTGGCAGGGTTAACACCGGGGAGCTGTTTTTT. Translating gives CASGRVNTGELFF.

This chain connects TRBV18 to TRBJ1-2; the match to TRBD1 covers 7 bases. This CDR3 region has 13 residues. J lost 8 bases, V lost 1 base, and 4 bases had no gene match. CDR1 KGHSH and CDR2 LQKENI come from the germline V gene. Here the CDR3 reads CASSPRQGEGYTF. As DNA, the CDR3 is TGTGCCAGCTCACCACGACAGGGAGAGGGCTACACCTTC.

The chain combines TRBV6-2 or TRBV6-3 with TRBJ1-2; D is unclear. The CDR3 runs 14 residues. V was shortened by 6 bases and J by 2 bases, with 13 bases between the two germline ends. Germline V gene sequence: CDR1 MNHEY, CDR2 SVGEGT. The CDR3 DNA sequence: TGTGCCAGCAGGCCTGAGGACTCCAACTATGGCTACACCTTC. Protein: CASRPEDSNYGYTF.

The chain recombines TRBV5-1 with TRBJ1-6; 12 bases fit TRBD1. Unmatched junction bases numbered 3, after V lost 0 bases and J lost 8 bases. The CDR3 totals 16 residues. CDR1 SGHRS and CDR2 YFSETQ come from the germline V gene. The CDR3 DNA is TGCGCCAGCAGCTTGGCGGGACAGGGGGCTGATTCACCCCTCCACTTT. As protein: CASSLAGQGADSPLHF. Together with reference TRBV5-1 and TRBJ1-6, the CDR3 gives the full variable domain: KAGVTQTPRYLIKTRGQQVTLSCSPISGHRSVSWYQQTPGQGLQFLFEYFSETQRNKGNFPGRFSGRQFSNSRSEMNVSTLELGDSALYLCASSLAGQGADSPLHFGNGTRLTVT.

The genes are TRBV28 and TRBJ1-2, with D possibly matching TRBD1 (5 bases). CDR1 is MDHEN and CDR2 is SYDVKM in the germline V gene. The V end lost 4 bases, the J end lost 8 bases, and 11 bases lay between the germline ends. The CDR3 has 12 amino acids. The CDR3 bases are TGTGCCAGCAGTTCAGGGTCGTGGGGCTACACCTTC. Translating it yields CASSSGSWGYTF.

The chain recombines TRBV4-1 with TRBJ2-7, with TRBD2 matching 8 bases. J was trimmed by 5 bases and V by 3 bases; bases with no gene match: 6. The CDR3 has 14 amino acids. Per germline, CDR1 MGHRA and CDR2 YSYEKL. In DNA form, the CDR3 reads TGCGCCAGCAGCCACCCGCTAGCGGGCGACGAGCAGTACTTC. Translation gives CASSHPLAGDEQYF.

The chain links TRBV19 to TRBJ2-7; 9 nucleotides line up with TRBD2. Losses at the gene ends were 6 bases for V and 3 bases for J; bases not matched to a gene: 9. The CDR3 runs 15 residues. CDR1 and CDR2 (germline): LNHDA, SQIVND (reference sequence). DNA for the CDR3: TGTGCCAGTAGCCCCCGGGAGACTAGCGGCTACGAGCAGTACTTC. Amino acids: CASSPRETSGYEQYF.

V usage is TRBV12-3 or TRBV12-4 and J usage is TRBJ2-3; TRBD2 aligns across 8 bases. The CDR3 length is 12 residues. J gave up 5 bases and V 6 bases, and 1 base lay outside the gene matches. CDR3 sequence: CASSAGGDTQYF. The DNA for the CDR3 is TGTGCCAGCAGCGCGGGGGGAGATACGCAGTATTTT.